This record looks at one T cell receptor beta chain sequence and its context. Its specificity is not known. These data belong to a study of shared clonotypes between healthy human individuals. The study's findings and limits: Among non-shared clonotypes, generation probabilities were lower than among those shared by all four donors. Richness estimates generally favored naive over memory subsets.

Trimming cost V 9 bases and J 8 bases, with 19 bases left between them. The germline gives CDR1 LGHNA, CDR2 YSLEER. The CDR3 runs 13 residues. Sequenced by immunoSEQ multiplex PCR; TCRdb stores in-frame clones only, minus some. The sample has 2 million to 3 million clones, 93% seen once. This clonotype originated in a man between 18 and 35 years old in good health. Some clones in this sample may be carry-over from other donors' samples. The genes are TRBV4-3 and TRBJ1-2; tentatively, D is TRBD1 (6 bases). Sequencing used naive CD4+ T cells from PBMCs. The subset: CD45RA+ positively selected. CDR3 sequence (DNA): TGCGCCAGTGCGACAGGCCTAGGGATCGGCTACACCTTC. Protein: CASATGLGIGYTF.